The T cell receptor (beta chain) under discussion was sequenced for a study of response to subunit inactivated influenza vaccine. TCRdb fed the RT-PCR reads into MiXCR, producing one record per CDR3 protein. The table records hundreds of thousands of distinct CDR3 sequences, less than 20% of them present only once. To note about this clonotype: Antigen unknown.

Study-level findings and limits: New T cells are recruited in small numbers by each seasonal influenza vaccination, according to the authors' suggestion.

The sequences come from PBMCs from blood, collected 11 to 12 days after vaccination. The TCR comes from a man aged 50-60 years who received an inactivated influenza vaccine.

The CDR3 spells CSARVTRGLSVETQYF. CDR3 nucleotide sequence: TGCAGTGCTAGAGTCACCCGAGGGCTTTCGGTGGAGACCCAGTACTTC. The chain is built from TRBV20-1 and TRBJ2-5; D is possibly TRBD2 (5 bases). V gave up 1 base and J gave up 5 bases, with 20 bases separating them. Germline-derived CDR1 and CDR2 are DFQATT and SNEGSKA (reference sequence). The CDR3 has 16 amino acids.